This T cell receptor (beta chain) stems from a study of technical replicates of blood from several donors. The repertoire was sequenced with immunoSEQ multiplex PCR; TCRdb's copy has only in-frame clones and lacks some. The sample carries roughly 56,000 clones, around 87% recorded once. This CDR3 region has 15 residues. Trimming took 0 bases from V and 2 from J, leaving 11 bases between them. The germline gives CDR1 MNHNY, CDR2 SVGAGI (reference sequence). What was sequenced was PBMCs. The rearrangement uses TRBV6-6 and TRBJ2-7, with a tentative D call TRBD2 (6 bases). The TCR sequence derives from a human donor in good health. Some clones in this sample may be carry-over from other donors' samples. CDR3: CASSYSRGTPYEQYF. The CDR3 DNA sequence: TGTGCCAGCAGTTACTCAAGAGGGACTCCCTACGAGCAGTACTTC.